This entry concerns a single T cell receptor (beta chain). The target antigen is unknown. This record comes from a study of CD4 T cells in relation to SARS-CoV-2 and coronaviruses. Whole-study context: TCR beta CDR3s were sequenced after approximately 9-day antigen culture of PBMCs.

Findings and caveats of the study: No crossreactivity against non-spike viral proteins was tested here. No donor gave both pre-pandemic and post-infection samples.

CD4+ T cells from unexposed donors were obtained before the COVID-19 pandemic (2011-2018). Isolation of CD4+ T cells took place after roughly nine days in culture. Cells permitting, SARS-CoV-2 S/N and four cold-coronavirus spikes were tested on unexposed-donor CD4+ T cells. Clones were read by immunoSEQ multiplex PCR, and TCRdb kept only the in-frame ones, dropping some. The sample includes 27,000 or so clones, 75% to 80% of them seen just once. This clonotype was obtained from a human donor in good health. The material sequenced was CD4+ T cells from PBMCs, cultured in vitro.

CDR3 region: CSVLTGGTGGAFF. CDR3 in DNA: TGCAGCGTGCTGACAGGGGGTACGGGGGGAGCTTTCTTT. The gene calls are TRBV29-1 and TRBJ1-1, with TRBD1 matching over 9 bases. CDR3 size: 13 residues. The germline CDR1 and CDR2 sequences are SQVTM and ANQGSEA. J was trimmed by 10 bases and V by 6 bases; bases with no gene match: 12.